This TCR beta chain was documented in a study of metastatic and nonmetastatic thyroid tumors. Patients were all untreated before their thyroid surgery. The table lists this clone with a count of one. TCRdb called clones again from the PCR reads with MiXCR. The sample holds around 23,000 clones, 20% to 30% seen once. The CDR3 totals 14 residues. The germline V and J ends were trimmed by 5 bases and 5 bases, with 15 bases remaining between them. From germline, CDR1 is SGHTA and CDR2 FQGTGA. V usage is TRBV7-3 and J usage is TRBJ1-1; possibly TRBD1 for D (5 bases). The TCR comes from a female donor with papillary thyroid cancer or a benign thyroid nodule (not recorded which). Some clones in this sample may be carry-over from other donors' samples. Sequenced material: tumor tissue. CDR3 sequence: CASSPQGGWTEAFF. CDR3 nucleotides: TGTGCCAGCAGCCCCCAGGGTGGATGGACTGAAGCTTTCTTT.